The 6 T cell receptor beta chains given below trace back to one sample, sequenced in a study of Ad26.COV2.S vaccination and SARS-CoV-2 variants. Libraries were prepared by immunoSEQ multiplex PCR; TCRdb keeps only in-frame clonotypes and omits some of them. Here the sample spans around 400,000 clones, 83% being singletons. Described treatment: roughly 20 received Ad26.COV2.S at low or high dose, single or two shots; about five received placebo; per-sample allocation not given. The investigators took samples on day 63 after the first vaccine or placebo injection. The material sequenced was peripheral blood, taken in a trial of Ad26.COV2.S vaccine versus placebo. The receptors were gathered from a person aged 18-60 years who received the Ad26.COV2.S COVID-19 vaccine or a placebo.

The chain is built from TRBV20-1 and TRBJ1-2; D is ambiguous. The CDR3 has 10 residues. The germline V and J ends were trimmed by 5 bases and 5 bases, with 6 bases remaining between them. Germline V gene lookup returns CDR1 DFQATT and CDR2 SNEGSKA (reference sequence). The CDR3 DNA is TGCAGTGCTTTCCGATATGGCTACACCTTC. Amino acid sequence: CSAFRYGYTF.

The CDR3: CASSLGGWKSYNEQFF. The CDR3 bases are TGTGCCAGCAGCCTAGGGGGGTGGAAGTCCTACAATGAGCAGTTCTTC. The chain employs TRBV14 and TRBJ2-1; D possibly matches TRBD1 or TRBD2 (6 bases each). Per germline, CDR1 SGHDN and CDR2 FVKESK. Trimming removed 4 bases from V and 1 base from J, with 14 bases in between. This CDR3 contains 16 residues.

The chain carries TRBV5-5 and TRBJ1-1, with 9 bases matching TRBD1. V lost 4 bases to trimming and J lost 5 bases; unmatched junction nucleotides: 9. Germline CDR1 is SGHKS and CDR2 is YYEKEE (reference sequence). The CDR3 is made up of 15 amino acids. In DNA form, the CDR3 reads TGTGCCAGCAGCCTTATACAGGGGGCGGGTACTGAAGCTTTCTTT. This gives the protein CASSLIQGAGTEAFF.

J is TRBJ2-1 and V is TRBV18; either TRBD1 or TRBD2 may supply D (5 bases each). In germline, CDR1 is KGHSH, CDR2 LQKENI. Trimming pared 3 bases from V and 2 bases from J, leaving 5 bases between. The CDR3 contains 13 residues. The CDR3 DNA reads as TGTGCCAGCTCACCGGGGGCCTACAATGAGCAGTTCTTC. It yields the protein CASSPGAYNEQFF.

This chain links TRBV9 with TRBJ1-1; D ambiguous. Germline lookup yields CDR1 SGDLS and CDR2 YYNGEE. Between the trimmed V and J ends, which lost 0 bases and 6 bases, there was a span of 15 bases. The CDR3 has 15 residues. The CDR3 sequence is CASSVVFGPRAEAFF. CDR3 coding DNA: TGTGCCAGCAGCGTAGTATTTGGGCCCCGGGCTGAAGCTTTCTTT.

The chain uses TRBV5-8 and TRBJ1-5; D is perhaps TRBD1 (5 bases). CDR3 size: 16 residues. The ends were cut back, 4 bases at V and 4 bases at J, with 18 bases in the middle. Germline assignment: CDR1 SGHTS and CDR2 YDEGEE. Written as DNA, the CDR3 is TGTGCCAGCAGCAACCCGGGACCAAGCAGGAATCAGCCCCAGCATTTT. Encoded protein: CASSNPGPSRNQPQHF.